The 8 T cell receptor beta chains given below trace back to one sample, sequenced in a study. TCRdb fed the 5' RACE reads into MiXCR, producing one record per CDR3 protein. Of tens of thousands of distinct CDR3 sequences detected, 26% appear once; the ten largest clones hold 2% to 2.5%. The sorted Tregs were CD4+CD25+CD127-/low cells. The sequenced material came from tumor-infiltrating Tregs sorted from the breast tumor. These receptors were collected from a female donor with breast cancer.

This clonotype was detected only a few times. This chain uses TRBV20-1 with TRBJ1-5; no definite D call. The germline V gene encodes CDR1 DFQATT and CDR2 SNEGSKA (reference sequence). This CDR3 spans 13 amino acids. V gave up 0 bases and J gave up 4 bases, with 7 bases separating them. The DNA for the CDR3 is TGCAGTGCTAGAGATCCCAGAAATCAGCCCCAGCATTTT. This codes for CSARDPRNQPQHF.

The rearrangement joins TRBV18 to TRBJ1-1; a possible D gene is TRBD1 (6 bases). The CDR3 is 15 amino acids. Looked up from germline, CDR1 is KGHSH and CDR2 is LQKENI. The ends were cut back, 6 bases at V and 4 bases at J, with 18 bases in the middle. CDR3 nucleotide sequence: TGTGCCAGCTCGCGGGGAAGGGGGGAGAGCACTGAAGCTTTCTTT. Amino acids: CASSRGRGESTEAFF. Variable domain in full (rest from reference TRBV18 and TRBJ1-1): NAGVMQNPRHLVRRRGQEARLRCSPMKGHSHVYWYRQLPEEGLKFMVYLQKENIIDESGMPKERFSAEFPKEGPSILRIQQVVRGDSAAYFCASSRGRGESTEAFFGQGTRLTVV.

This clonotype was detected a few times. The gene calls are TRBV30 and TRBJ2-5; no clear D. The CDR3 sequence is 11 residues long. Deletions cut 0 bases from V and 7 bases from J, with 6 bases between. CDR1 and CDR2 from the germline V gene are GTSNPN and SVGIG (reference sequence). The CDR3, as DNA: TGTGCCTGGAGTGTAAGAAGGACCCAGTACTTC. It encodes CAWSVRRTQYF.

This clonotype is classed as medium-sized. The rearrangement links TRBV11-2 to TRBJ2-2; 8 bases match TRBD2. This CDR3 region has 15 residues. Germline CDR1 and CDR2: SGHAT and FQNNGV. V dropped 3 bases and J dropped 6; count of bases not matched to a gene: 6. The DNA of the CDR3 is TGTGCCAGCAGCTTCAGCGGGAGAAGGTCCGGGGAGCTGTTTTTT. The encoded protein is CASSFSGRRSGELFF.

V gene TRBV9 combines with J gene TRBJ1-3; D not certain. Germline CDR1 reads SGDLS; CDR2 reads YYNGEE. CDR3 length equals 14 residues. V was pared by 3 bases and J by 2 bases, with 9 bases between. Here the CDR3 DNA reads TGTGCCAGCAGCGGGGCCGTTGCTGGAAACACCATATATTTT. This translates into CASSGAVAGNTIYF.

This clonotype was found many times. This chain uses TRBV5-1 with TRBJ2-6; unclear D gene. V lost 0 bases and J lost 0, with 4 bases in between. CDR1 is SGHRS and CDR2 is YFSETQ in the germline V gene. The CDR3 consists of 15 residues. CDR3 bases: TGCGCCAGCAGCTTGGTTCACTCTGGGGCCAACGTCCTGACTTTC. Its translation is CASSLVHSGANVLTF.

This sequence joins TRBV7-2 and TRBJ1-2, with unresolved D. This CDR3 comprises 13 residues. Trimming pared 6 bases from V and 5 bases from J, leaving 13 bases between. The germline V gene has CDR1 SGHTA and CDR2 FQGNSA. The CDR3 coding sequence is TGTGCCAGCAGTTCTAACCAGATTTATGGCTACACCTTC. It encodes CASSSNQIYGYTF.

This clonotype was found once. V gene TRBV9 combines with J gene TRBJ2-5; D unresolved. The V gene's germline CDR1 is SGDLS and CDR2 YYNGEE. Trimming left V 0 bases short and J 4 bases short, with 13 bases between. The CDR3 consists of 15 residues. The CDR3 sequence is CASSVDEGWAETQYF. The CDR3 DNA reads TGTGCCAGCAGCGTAGATGAAGGGTGGGCAGAGACCCAGTACTTC.